These 4 T cell receptor beta chains share one sample of origin, sequenced in a study of T cell changes during pregnancy in multiple sclerosis. Clones were sequenced by immunoSEQ multiplex PCR, and TCRdb holds only the in-frame ones, with some missing. The data hold fewer than 110,000 clones, with roughly 92% observed a single time. This material consisted of peripheral blood, taken after pregnancy. The receptors were gathered from a female donor with multiple sclerosis, enrolled in a pregnancy study.

The rearrangement uses TRBV27 and TRBJ2-7; a weak D match, TRBD2 (6 bases). Trimming stripped 3 bases from V and 0 bases from J, with 12 bases between. The germline V gene has CDR1 MNHEY and CDR2 SMNVEV (reference sequence). The CDR3 is 15 residues long. The chain's CDR3 is CASSFQGGGSYEQYF. In nucleotides, the CDR3 is TGTGCCAGCAGTTTTCAGGGAGGCGGCTCCTACGAGCAGTACTTC.

The chain joins TRBV7-3 to TRBJ2-2; possible D gene TRBD2, 5 bases. Trimming shortened V by 3 bases and J by 6 bases, and 5 bases separated the two germline ends. Germline CDR1 SGHTA, CDR2 FQGTGA. There are 12 residues in the CDR3. The CDR3 sequence: CASSLRAGELFF. The CDR3 DNA is TGTGCCAGCAGCTTGAGGGCCGGGGAGCTGTTTTTT.

Concerning this clone: A junction end diverges from the germline sequence, so it may reflect a read error. Written as DNA, the CDR3 is TGTGCCAGCAGCTTATACAGGGGAATCTACGAGCAGTACTTC. It yields the protein CASSLYRGIYEQYF. The chain is built from TRBV28 and TRBJ2-7; 7 nucleotides line up with TRBD1. Germline V lookup: CDR1 MDHEN, CDR2 SYDVKM. This CDR3 is built from 14 residues.

The J gene is TRBJ2-7, the V gene TRBV18; 9 bases are shared with TRBD2. Germline-derived CDR1 and CDR2 are KGHSH and LQKENI. V trimming: 1 base; J trimming: 0 bases; junction bases outside the gene matches: 1. This CDR3 is built from 15 residues. The CDR3 loop is CASSPLSGSSYEQYF. CDR3 DNA: TGTGCCAGCTCACCACTTAGCGGGAGCTCCTACGAGCAGTACTTC.